This section outlines one T cell receptor (beta chain) sequence together with its context. The CDR3 has 13 residues. V was trimmed by 4 bases and J by 4 bases, leaving 11 bases between them. CDR1 is SQVTM and CDR2 is ANQGSEA in the germline V gene. Profiled with immunoSEQ multiplex PCR; TCRdb holds only in-frame clones, not every one. The sample holds about 81,000 clones; 85% to 95% are singletons and the top ten take more than 0.25%. The sample comes from a study of technical replicates of blood from four donors. The receptor comes from a human donor in good health. Sequenced input: T cells isolated from PBMCs. The rearrangement joins TRBV29-1 to TRBJ2-1; perhaps TRBD2 as D (6 bases). The CDR3 DNA reads as TGCAGCGTTGGTGATAGCGGATACAATGAGCAGTTCTTC. It yields the protein CSVGDSGYNEQFF.